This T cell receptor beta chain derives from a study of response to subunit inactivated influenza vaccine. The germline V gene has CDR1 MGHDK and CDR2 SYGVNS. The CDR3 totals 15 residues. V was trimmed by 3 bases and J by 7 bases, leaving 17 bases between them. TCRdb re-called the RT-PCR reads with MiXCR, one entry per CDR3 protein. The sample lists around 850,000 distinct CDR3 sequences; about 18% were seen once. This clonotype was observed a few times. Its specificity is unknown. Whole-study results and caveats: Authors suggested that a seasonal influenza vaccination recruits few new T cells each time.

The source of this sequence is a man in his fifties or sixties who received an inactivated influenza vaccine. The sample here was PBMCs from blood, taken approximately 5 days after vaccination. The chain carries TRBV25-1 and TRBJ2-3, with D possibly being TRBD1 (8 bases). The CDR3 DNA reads TGTGCCAGCAGTGAGGGAGGGACAGGAACATATACGCAGTATTTT. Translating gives CASSEGGTGTYTQYF.